This T cell receptor beta chain comes out of a study of blood T cell repertoires in COVID-19. V was pared by 3 bases and J by 2 bases, with 9 bases between. This CDR3 comprises 14 residues. CDR1 is MGHDK, CDR2 SYGVNS, per germline. Original processing methods: Amplified reference gene primers provided the basis for estimating nucleated cell counts. The protocol was immunoSEQ multiplex PCR, while the TCRdb copy is restricted to in-frame clones and leaves out a portion. Clone size and the V and J calls come from that table; the DNA yielded D and trimming. The data contain hundreds of thousands of clones, 88% of them singletons.

This sequence was found in a woman in her seventies with COVID-19, enrolled during active disease. The specimen was peripheral blood. The V gene is TRBV25-1, the J gene TRBJ2-3; a weak D match, TRBD2 (5 bases). DNA of the CDR3: TGTGCCAGCAGTGACCCCGGGGTCACAGATACGCAGTATTTT. It specifies CASSDPGVTDTQYF.